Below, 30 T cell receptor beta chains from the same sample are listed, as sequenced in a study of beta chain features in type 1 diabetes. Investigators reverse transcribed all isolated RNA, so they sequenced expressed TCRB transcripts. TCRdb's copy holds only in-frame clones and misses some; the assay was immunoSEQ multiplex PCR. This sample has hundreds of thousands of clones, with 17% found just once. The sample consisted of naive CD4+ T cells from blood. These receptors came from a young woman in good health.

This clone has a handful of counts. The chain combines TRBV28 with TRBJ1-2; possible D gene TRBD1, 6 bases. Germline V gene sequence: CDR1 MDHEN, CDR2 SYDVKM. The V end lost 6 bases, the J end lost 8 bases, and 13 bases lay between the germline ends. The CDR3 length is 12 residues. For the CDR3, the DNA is TGTGCCAGCAGCCGACCCAGGGGCGGCTACACCTTC. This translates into CASSRPRGGYTF.

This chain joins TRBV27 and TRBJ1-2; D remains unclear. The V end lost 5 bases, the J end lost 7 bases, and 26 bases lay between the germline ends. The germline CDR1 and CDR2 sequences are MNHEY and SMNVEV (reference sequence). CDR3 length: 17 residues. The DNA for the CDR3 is TGTGCCAGCAGTAACACATCGCGGACCAACCGCTGGGTTGGCTACACCTTC. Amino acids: CASSNTSRTNRWVGYTF.

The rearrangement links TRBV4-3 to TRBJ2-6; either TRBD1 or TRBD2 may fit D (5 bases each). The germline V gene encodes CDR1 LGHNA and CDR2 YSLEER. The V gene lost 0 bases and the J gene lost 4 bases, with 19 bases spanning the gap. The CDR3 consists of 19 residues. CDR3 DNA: TGCGCCAGCAGCCAAGACTATCCGGGGCGGTCGTCCGGGGCCAACGTCCTGACTTTC. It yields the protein CASSQDYPGRSSGANVLTF.

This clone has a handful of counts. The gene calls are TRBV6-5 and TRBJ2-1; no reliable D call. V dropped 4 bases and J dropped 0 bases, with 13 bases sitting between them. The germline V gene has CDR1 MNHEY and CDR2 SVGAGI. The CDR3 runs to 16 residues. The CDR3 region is CASSFGPRSSYNEQFF. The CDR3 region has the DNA TGTGCCAGCAGTTTCGGACCGAGAAGCTCCTACAATGAGCAGTTCTTC.

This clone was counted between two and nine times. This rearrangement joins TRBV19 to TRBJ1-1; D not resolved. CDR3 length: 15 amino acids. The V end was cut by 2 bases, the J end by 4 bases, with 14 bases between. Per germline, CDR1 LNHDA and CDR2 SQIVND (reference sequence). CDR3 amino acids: CASSIWESRATEAFF. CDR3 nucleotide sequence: TGTGCCAGTAGTATATGGGAATCTAGGGCCACTGAAGCTTTCTTT.

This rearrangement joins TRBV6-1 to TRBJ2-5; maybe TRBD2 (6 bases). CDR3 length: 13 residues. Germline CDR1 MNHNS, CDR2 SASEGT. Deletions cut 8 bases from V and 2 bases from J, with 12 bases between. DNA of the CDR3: TGTGCCAGCGGACTAACCCCTCAAGAGACCCAGTACTTC. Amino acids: CASGLTPQETQYF.

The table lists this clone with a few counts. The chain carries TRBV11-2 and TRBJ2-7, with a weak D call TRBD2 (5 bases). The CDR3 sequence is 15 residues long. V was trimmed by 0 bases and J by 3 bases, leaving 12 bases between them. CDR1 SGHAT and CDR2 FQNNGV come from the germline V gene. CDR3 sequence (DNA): TGTGCCAGCAGCTTAGAGGCTCGCGGGTACTACGAGCAGTACTTC. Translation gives CASSLEARGYYEQYF.

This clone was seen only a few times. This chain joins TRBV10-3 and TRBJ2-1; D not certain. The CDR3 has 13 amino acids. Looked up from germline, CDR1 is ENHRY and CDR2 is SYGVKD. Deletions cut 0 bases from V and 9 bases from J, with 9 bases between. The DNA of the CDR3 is TGTGCCATCAGTGAGTCTACGGGCGGTGAGCAGTTCTTC. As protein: CAISESTGGEQFF.

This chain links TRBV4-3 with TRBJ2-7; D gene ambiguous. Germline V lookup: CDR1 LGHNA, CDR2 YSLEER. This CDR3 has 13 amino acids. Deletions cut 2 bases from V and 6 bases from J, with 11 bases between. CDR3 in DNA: TGCGCCAGCAGCCAATTTACAGATCGCGAGCAGTACTTC. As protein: CASSQFTDREQYF.

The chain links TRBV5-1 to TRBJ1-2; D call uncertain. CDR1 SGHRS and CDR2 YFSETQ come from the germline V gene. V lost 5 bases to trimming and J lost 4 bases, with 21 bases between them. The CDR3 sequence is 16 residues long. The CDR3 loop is CASRSQAESPVYGYTF. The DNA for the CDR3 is TGCGCCAGCAGATCCCAGGCGGAGAGTCCAGTCTATGGCTACACCTTC.

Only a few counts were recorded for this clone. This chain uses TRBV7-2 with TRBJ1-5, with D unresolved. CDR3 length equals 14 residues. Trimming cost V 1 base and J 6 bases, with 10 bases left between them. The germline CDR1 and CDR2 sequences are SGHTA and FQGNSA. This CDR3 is CASSLVGSGQPQHF. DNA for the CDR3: TGTGCCAGCAGCTTAGTAGGCTCGGGTCAGCCCCAGCATTTT.

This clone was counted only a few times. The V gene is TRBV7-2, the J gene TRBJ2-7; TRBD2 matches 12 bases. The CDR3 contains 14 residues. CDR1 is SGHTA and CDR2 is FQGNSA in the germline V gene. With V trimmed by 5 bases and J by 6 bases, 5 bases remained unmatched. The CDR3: CASSAGLAGIEQYF. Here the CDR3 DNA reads TGTGCCAGCAGCGCCGGACTAGCGGGAATCGAGCAGTACTTC.

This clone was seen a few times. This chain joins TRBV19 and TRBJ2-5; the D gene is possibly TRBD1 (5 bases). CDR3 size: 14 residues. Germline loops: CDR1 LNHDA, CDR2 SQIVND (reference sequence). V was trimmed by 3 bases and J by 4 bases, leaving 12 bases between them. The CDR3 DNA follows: TGTGCCAGTAGTATTTCAGGGAATCGAGAGACCCAGTACTTC. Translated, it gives CASSISGNRETQYF.

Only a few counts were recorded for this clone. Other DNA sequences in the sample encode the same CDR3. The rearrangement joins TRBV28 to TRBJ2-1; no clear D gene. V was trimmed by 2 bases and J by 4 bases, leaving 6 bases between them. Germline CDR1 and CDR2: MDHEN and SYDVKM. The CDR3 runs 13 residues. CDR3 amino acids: CASSLDRYNEQFF. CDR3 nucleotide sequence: TGTGCCAGCAGTTTAGATAGGTACAATGAGCAGTTCTTC.

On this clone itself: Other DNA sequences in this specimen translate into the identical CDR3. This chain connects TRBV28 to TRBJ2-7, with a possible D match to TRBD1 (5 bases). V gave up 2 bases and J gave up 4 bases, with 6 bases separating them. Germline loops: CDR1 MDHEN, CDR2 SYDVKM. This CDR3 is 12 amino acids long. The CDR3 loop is CASSLQGYEQYF. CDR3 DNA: TGTGCCAGCAGTTTACAGGGTTACGAGCAGTACTTC.

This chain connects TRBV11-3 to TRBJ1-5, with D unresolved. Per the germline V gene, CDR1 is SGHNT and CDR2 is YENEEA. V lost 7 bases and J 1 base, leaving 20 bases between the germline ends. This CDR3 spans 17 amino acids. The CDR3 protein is CASTYPYGWASNQPQHF. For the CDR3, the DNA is TGTGCCAGCACCTACCCATATGGCTGGGCAAGCAATCAGCCCCAGCATTTT.

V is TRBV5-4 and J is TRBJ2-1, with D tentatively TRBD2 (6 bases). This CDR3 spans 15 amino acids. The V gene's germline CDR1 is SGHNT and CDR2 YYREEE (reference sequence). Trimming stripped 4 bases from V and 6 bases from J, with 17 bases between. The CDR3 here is CASSRGGNSRNEQFF. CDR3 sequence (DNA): TGTGCCAGCAGCCGCGGCGGGAATTCACGCAATGAGCAGTTCTTC. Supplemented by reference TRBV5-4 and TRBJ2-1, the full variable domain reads ETGVTQSPTHLIKTRGQQVTLRCSSQSGHNTVSWYQQALGQGPQFIFQYYREEENGRGNFPPRFSGLQFPNYSSELNVNALELDDSALYLCASSRGGNSRNEQFFGPGTRLTVL.

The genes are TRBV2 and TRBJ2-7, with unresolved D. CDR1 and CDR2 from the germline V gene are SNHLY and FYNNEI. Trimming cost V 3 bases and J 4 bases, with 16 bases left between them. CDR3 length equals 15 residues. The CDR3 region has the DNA TGTGCCAGCAGTGATGGCCCGGGCGTTCGGTACGAGCAGTACTTC. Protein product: CASSDGPGVRYEQYF. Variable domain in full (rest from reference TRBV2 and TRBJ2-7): EPEVTQTPSHQVTQMGQEVILRCVPISNHLYFYWYRQILGQKVEFLVSFYNNEISEKSEIFDDQFSVERPDGSNFTLKIRSTKLEDSAMYFCASSDGPGVRYEQYFGPGTRLTVT.

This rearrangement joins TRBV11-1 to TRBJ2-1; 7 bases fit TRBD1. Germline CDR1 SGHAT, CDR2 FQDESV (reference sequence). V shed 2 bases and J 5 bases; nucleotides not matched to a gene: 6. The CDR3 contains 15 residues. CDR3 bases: TGTGCCAGCAGCTTACAAGGGACAGACAACAATGAGCAGTTCTTC. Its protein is CASSLQGTDNNEQFF.

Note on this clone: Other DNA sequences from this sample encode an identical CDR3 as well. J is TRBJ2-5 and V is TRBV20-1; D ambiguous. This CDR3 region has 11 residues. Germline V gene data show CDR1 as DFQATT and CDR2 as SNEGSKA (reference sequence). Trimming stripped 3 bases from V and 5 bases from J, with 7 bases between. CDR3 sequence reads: CSASSRETQYF. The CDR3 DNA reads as TGCAGTGCTAGTTCCCGGGAGACCCAGTACTTC.

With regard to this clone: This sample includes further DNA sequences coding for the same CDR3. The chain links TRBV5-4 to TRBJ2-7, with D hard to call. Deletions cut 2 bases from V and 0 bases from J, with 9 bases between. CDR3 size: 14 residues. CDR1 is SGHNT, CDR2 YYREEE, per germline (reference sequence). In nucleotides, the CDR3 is TGTGCCAGCAGCTTAGGTGGAAGCTCCTACGAGCAGTACTTC. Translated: CASSLGGSSYEQYF.

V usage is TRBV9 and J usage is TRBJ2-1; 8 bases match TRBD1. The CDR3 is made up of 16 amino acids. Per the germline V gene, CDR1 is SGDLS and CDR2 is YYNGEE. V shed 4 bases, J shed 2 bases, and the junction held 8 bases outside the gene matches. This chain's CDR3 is CASSNQGQGPYNEQFF. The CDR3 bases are TGTGCCAGCAGCAACCAAGGACAGGGTCCCTACAATGAGCAGTTCTTC.

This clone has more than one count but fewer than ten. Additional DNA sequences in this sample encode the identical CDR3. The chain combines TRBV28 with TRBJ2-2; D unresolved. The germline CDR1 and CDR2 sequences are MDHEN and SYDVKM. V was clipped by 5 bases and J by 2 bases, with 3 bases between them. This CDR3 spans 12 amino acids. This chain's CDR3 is CASSVNTGELFF. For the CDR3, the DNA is TGTGCCAGCAGTGTTAACACCGGGGAGCTGTTTTTT. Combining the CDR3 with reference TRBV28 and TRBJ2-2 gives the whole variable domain DVKVTQSSRYLVKRTGEKVFLECVQDMDHENMFWYRQDPGLGLRLIYFSYDVKMKEKGDIPEGYSVSREKKERFSLILESASTNQTSMYLCASSVNTGELFFGEGSRLTVL.

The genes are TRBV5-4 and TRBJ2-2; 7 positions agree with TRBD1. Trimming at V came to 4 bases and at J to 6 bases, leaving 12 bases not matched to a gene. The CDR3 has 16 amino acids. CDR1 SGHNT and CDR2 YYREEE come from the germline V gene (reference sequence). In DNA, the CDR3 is TGTGCCAGCAGCCCCCCCAATAGACAGGGCTCCGGGGAGCTGTTTTTT. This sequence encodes CASSPPNRQGSGELFF.

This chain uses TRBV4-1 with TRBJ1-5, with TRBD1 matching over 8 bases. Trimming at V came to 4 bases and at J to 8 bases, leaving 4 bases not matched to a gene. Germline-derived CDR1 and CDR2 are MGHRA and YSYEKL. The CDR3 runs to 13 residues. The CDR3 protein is CASSPGGMEPQHF. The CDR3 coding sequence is TGCGCCAGCAGCCCAGGGGGCATGGAGCCCCAGCATTTT.

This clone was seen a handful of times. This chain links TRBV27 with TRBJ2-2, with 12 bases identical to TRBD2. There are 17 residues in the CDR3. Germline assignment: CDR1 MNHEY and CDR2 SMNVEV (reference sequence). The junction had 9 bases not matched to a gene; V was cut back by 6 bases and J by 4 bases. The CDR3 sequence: CASRPTSGSVFTGELFF. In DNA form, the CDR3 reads TGTGCCAGCAGGCCGACTAGCGGGAGTGTGTTCACCGGGGAGCTGTTTTTT.

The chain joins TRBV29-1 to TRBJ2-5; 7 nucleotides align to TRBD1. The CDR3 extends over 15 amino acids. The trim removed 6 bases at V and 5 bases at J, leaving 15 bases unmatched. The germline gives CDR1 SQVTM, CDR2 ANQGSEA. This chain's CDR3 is CSVRDSIAAFETQYF. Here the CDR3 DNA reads TGCAGCGTCCGGGACAGCATTGCAGCATTTGAGACCCAGTACTTC.

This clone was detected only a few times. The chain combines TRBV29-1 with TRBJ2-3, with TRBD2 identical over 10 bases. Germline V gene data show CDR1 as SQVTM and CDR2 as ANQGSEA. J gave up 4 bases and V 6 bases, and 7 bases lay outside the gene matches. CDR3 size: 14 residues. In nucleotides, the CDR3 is TGCAGCGTGAAAGCGGGAGGGCACTCAGATACGCAGTATTTT. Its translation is CSVKAGGHSDTQYF.

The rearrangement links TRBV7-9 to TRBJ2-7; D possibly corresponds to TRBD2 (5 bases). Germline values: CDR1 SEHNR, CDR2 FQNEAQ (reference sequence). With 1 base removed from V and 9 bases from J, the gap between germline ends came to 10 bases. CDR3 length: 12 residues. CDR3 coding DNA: TGTGCCAGCAGCTTAGTAGCGCACCGGCAGTACTTC. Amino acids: CASSLVAHRQYF.

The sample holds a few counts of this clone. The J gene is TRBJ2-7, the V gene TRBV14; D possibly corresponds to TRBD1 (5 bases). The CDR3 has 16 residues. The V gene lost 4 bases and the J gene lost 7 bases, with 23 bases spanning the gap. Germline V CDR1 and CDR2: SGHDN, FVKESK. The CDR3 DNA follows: TGTGCCAGCAGCCCCTTCGGTAGGGGAACCTACAGGGAGCAGTACTTC. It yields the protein CASSPFGRGTYREQYF.